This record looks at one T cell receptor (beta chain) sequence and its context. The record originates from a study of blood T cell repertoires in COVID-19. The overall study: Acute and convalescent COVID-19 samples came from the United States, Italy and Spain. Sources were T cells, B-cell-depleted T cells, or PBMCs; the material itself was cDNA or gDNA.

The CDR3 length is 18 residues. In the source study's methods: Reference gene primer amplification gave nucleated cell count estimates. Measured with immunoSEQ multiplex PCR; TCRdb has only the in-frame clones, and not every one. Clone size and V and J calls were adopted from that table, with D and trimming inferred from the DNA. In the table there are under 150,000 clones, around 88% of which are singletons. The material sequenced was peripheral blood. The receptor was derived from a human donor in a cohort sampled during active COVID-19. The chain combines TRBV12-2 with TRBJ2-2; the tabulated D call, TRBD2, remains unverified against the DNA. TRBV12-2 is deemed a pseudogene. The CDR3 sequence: CASRVSCSRGRGTGELFF. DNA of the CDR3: TGTGCAAGTCGAGTATCCTGCTCTCGGGGGCGGGGGACCGGGGAGCTGTTTTTT.